The present T cell receptor (beta chain) was sequenced within a study of blood T cell repertoires in COVID-19. Study details: Samples came from the United States, Italy and Spain, spanning acute and convalescent COVID-19. T cells, B-cell-depleted T cells, or PBMCs supplied cDNA or gDNA.

V shed 9 bases and J shed 1 base, with 12 bases lying between them. Germline values: CDR1 MNHEY, CDR2 SVGAGI. This CDR3 has 13 residues. In the study's own analysis: Nucleated cell number was recorded as an estimate derived from reference gene primer amplification. The protocol was immunoSEQ multiplex PCR, while the TCRdb copy is restricted to in-frame clones and leaves out a portion. V and J calls and clone size are those listed in that table; D and trimming were worked out from the DNA. The sample lists around 97,000 clones; roughly four fifths were seen once. The J gene is TRBJ1-1, the V gene TRBV6-5; the D is unclear. Specimen: peripheral blood. The source is a man in his 70s with acute or convalescent COVID-19. The CDR3 DNA reads as TGTGCCAGTGCCATCCGGGGGAACACTGAAGCTTTCTTT. Residues: CASAIRGNTEAFF.